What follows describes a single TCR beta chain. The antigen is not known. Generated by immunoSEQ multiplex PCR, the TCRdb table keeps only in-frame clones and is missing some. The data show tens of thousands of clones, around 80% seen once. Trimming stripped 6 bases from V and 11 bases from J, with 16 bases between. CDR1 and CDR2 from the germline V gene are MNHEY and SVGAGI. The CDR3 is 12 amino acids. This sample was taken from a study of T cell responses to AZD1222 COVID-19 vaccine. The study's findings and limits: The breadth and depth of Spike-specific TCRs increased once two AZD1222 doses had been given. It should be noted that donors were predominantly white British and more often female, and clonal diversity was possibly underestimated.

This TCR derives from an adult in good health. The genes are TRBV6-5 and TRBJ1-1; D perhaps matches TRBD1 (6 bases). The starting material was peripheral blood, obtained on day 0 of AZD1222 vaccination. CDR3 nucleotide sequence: TGTGCCAGCAGCCCCGGGGGGCTCGGCGCTTTCTTT. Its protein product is CASSPGGLGAFF.